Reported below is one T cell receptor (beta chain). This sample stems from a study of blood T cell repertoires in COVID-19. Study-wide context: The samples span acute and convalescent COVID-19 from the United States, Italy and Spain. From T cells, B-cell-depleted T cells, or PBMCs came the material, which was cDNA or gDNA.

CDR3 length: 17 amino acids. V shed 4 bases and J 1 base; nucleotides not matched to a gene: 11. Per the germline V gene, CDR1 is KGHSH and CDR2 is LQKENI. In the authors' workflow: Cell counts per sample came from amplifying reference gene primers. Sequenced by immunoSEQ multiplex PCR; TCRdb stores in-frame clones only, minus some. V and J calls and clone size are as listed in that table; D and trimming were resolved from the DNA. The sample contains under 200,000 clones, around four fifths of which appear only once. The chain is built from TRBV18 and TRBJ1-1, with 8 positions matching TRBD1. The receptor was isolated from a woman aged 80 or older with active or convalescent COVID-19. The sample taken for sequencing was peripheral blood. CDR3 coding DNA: TGTGCCAGCTCACTGACTGCAACAGGGGGTGAGAACACTGAAGCTTTCTTT. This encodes CASSLTATGGENTEAFF.